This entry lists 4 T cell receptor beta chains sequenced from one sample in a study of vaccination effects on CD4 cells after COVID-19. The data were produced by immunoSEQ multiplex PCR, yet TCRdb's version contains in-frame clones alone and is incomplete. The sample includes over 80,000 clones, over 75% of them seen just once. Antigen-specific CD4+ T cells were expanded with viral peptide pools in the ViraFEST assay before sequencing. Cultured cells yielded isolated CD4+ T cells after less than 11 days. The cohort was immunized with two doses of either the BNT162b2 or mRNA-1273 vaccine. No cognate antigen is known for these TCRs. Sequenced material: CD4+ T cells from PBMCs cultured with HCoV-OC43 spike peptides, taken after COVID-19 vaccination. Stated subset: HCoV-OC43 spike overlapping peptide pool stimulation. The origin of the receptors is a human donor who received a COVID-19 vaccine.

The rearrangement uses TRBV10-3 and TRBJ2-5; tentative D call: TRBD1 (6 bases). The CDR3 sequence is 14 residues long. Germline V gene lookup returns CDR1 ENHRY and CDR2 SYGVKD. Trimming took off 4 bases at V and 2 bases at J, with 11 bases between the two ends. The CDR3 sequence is CAISAGTNQETQYF. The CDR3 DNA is TGTGCCATCAGTGCCGGGACAAATCAAGAGACCCAGTACTTC.

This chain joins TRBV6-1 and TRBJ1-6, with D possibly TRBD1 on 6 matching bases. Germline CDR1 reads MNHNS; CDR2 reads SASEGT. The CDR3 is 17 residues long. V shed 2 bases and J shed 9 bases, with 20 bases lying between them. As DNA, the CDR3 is TGTGCCAGCAGTGAATGGAGGGGGACGCTTTTGGGTTCACCCCTCCACTTT. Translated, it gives CASSEWRGTLLGSPLHF.

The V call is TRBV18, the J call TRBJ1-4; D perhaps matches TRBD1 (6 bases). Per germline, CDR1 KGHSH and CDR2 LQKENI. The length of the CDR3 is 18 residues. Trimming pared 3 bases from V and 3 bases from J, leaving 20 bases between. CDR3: CASSPLGGASVANEKLFF. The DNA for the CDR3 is TGTGCCAGCTCACCCCTCGGGGGGGCGTCGGTGGCTAATGAAAAACTGTTTTTT.

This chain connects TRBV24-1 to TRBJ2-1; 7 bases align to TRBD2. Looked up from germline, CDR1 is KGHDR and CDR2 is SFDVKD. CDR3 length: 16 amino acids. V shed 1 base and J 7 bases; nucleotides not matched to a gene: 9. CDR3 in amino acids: CATSDLQTGTKNEQFF. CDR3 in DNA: TGTGCCACCAGTGATTTACAAACCGGGACTAAGAATGAGCAGTTCTTC.